Below, 29 T cell receptor beta chains from the same sample are listed, as sequenced in a study of beta chain features in type 1 diabetes. Expressed TCRB transcripts were sequenced, since all the RNA that had been isolated was reverse transcribed. Profiling relied on immunoSEQ multiplex PCR, and the TCRdb table lists in-frame clones only, not all of them. The sample contains 300,000 or so clones, 8% of which appear only once. Input material: central memory CD4+ T cells from blood. These receptor sequences come from a woman aged 18-29 years in good health.

CDR3 bases: TGCGCCAGCAGCCAAGATTCGTCCCGAACTAGCGAGAGTTACGAGCAGTACTTC. Translated, it gives CASSQDSSRTSESYEQYF. V usage is TRBV4-3 and J usage is TRBJ2-7, with TRBD2 identical over 7 bases. V shed 0 bases, J shed 4 bases, and the junction held 15 bases outside the gene matches. Germline V lookup: CDR1 LGHNA, CDR2 YSLEER. This CDR3 contains 18 residues.

In its sample, this clone was seen a few times. The V and J genes are TRBV5-6 and TRBJ2-1; D remains ambiguous. Trimming removed 5 bases at V and 9 bases at J, with 9 bases between. The CDR3 extends over 11 amino acids. In germline, CDR1 is SGHDT, CDR2 YYEEEE. The CDR3 spells CASSFILEQFF. In DNA form, the CDR3 reads TGTGCCAGCAGTTTTATCCTTGAGCAGTTCTTC.

The chain is built from TRBV18 and TRBJ1-1, with D unresolved. Germline V lookup: CDR1 KGHSH, CDR2 LQKENI. The CDR3 covers 11 residues. V was clipped by 3 bases and J by 10 bases, with 9 bases between them. The CDR3 spells CASSPHRGAFF. The DNA for the CDR3 is TGTGCCAGCTCACCCCACCGGGGAGCTTTCTTT.

This clone occurred a few times. The chain combines TRBV9 with TRBJ2-1, with 9 positions matching TRBD2. Per germline, CDR1 SGDLS and CDR2 YYNGEE. J was trimmed by 10 bases and V by 1 base; bases with no gene match: 9. CDR3 length: 15 residues. CDR3 region: CASSVKAGGAREQFF. The CDR3 region has the DNA TGTGCCAGCAGCGTAAAGGCGGGAGGGGCGAGGGAGCAGTTCTTC.

This clone has only a few counts. J is TRBJ2-7 and V is TRBV5-1; TRBD2 aligns across 7 bases. The V and J ends lost 3 bases and 2 bases, in that order; junction bases with no gene match: 5. The CDR3 extends over 14 amino acids. CDR1 is SGHRS, CDR2 YFSETQ, per germline. The CDR3 spells CASSSGLLAYEQYF. The CDR3 nucleotides read TGCGCCAGCAGCTCGGGACTACTCGCCTACGAGCAGTACTTC.

This sequence joins TRBV4-2 and TRBJ2-1; the D gene is possibly TRBD2 (5 bases). CDR3 length equals 15 residues. The germline V gene encodes CDR1 LGHNA and CDR2 YNFKEQ. Trimming removed 2 bases at V and 0 bases at J, with 8 bases between. CDR3 nucleotide sequence: TGTGCCAGCAGCCAACAGCGGAGCTCCTACAATGAGCAGTTCTTC. Translation: CASSQQRSSYNEQFF.

The chain employs TRBV5-5 and TRBJ2-6; D is uncertain. The CDR3 extends over 14 amino acids. The germline gives CDR1 SGHKS, CDR2 YYEKEE (reference sequence). Between the trimmed V and J ends, which lost 2 bases and 3 bases, there was a span of 6 bases. The CDR3 nucleotides read TGTGCCAGCAGCTTTTTCGATGGGGCCAACGTCCTGACTTTC. It codes for CASSFFDGANVLTF.

This rearrangement joins TRBV15 to TRBJ2-7, with D unresolved. The CDR3 sequence is 13 residues long. Trimming took 3 bases from V and 3 from J, leaving 9 bases between them. Germline-derived CDR1 and CDR2 are LNHNV and YYDKDF (reference sequence). The CDR3 region is CATSSGYNYEQYF. CDR3 nucleotides: TGTGCCACCAGCAGTGGATACAACTACGAGCAGTACTTC.

This clone showed up just a few times. The rearrangement uses TRBV5-4 and TRBJ1-2; 7 nucleotides align to TRBD1. The CDR3 length is 14 residues. After removal of 5 bases from V and 7 bases from J, the junction contained 11 bases not matched to a gene. The germline V gene has CDR1 SGHNT and CDR2 YYREEE (reference sequence). In nucleotides, the CDR3 is TGTGCCAGCAGGATACAGGGGAGAGAGGCTGGCTACACCTTC. It codes for CASRIQGREAGYTF.

This clone was counted a few times. The chain recombines TRBV10-3 with TRBJ1-6, with a tentative D call TRBD1 (5 bases). Germline CDR1 reads ENHRY; CDR2 reads SYGVKD. V lost 0 bases and J 10 bases, leaving 13 bases between the germline ends. The CDR3 extends over 15 amino acids. CDR3 sequence: CAISESMQGESPLHF. As DNA, the CDR3 is TGTGCCATCAGTGAGTCGATGCAGGGAGAGTCACCCCTCCACTTT.

The chain joins TRBV9 to TRBJ2-5; the D is unclear. There are 14 residues in the CDR3. V gave up 0 bases and J gave up 5 bases, with 11 bases separating them. Germline loops: CDR1 SGDLS, CDR2 YYNGEE. Here the CDR3 reads CASSVGGVGETQYF. DNA of the CDR3: TGTGCCAGCAGCGTAGGAGGAGTTGGGGAGACCCAGTACTTC. Full variable domain (outside the CDR3, taken from reference TRBV9 and TRBJ2-5): DSGVTQTPKHLITATGQRVTLRCSPRSGDLSVYWYQQSLDQGLQFLIQYYNGEERAKGNILERFSAQQFPDLHSELNLSSLELGDSALYFCASSVGGVGETQYFGPGTRLLVL.

This clone turned up a few times. The chain employs TRBV7-9 and TRBJ1-2, with D possibly TRBD1 on 6 matching bases. The V and J ends lost 3 bases and 7 bases respectively, with 18 bases between them. The germline V gene has CDR1 SEHNR and CDR2 FQNEAQ (reference sequence). This CDR3 spans 15 amino acids. The CDR3, as DNA: TGTGCCAGCAGCTTTTTTTTGTCGGGGGCCGGTGGCTACACCTTC. Its protein is CASSFFLSGAGGYTF. The full variable domain, in which reference TRBV7-9 and TRBJ1-2 provide the parts outside the CDR3, is DTGVSQNPRHKITKRGQNVTFRCDPISEHNRLYWYRQTLGQGPEFLTYFQNEAQLEKSRLLSDRFSAERPKGSFSTLEIQRTEQGDSAMYLCASSFFLSGAGGYTFGSGTRLTVV.

This clone was seen many times. The rearrangement uses TRBV7-9 and TRBJ2-3; 7 nucleotides align to TRBD2. Per germline, CDR1 SEHNR and CDR2 FQNEAQ (reference sequence). The CDR3 is 14 amino acids. Trimming at V came to 3 bases and at J to 1 base, leaving 1 base not matched to a gene. CDR3 sequence reads: CASSFTSGTDTQYF. The CDR3 coding sequence is TGTGCCAGCAGCTTCACTAGCGGCACAGATACGCAGTATTTT.

The rearrangement uses TRBV7-2 and TRBJ1-1, with TRBD1 matching over 7 bases. The CDR3 is 15 amino acids. V was clipped by 4 bases and J by 0 bases; unmatched bases: 5. CDR1 and CDR2 (germline): SGHTA, FQGNSA. In DNA form, the CDR3 reads TGTGCCAGCAGCTCCTTAACAGGGGTGAACACTGAAGCTTTCTTT. It yields the protein CASSSLTGVNTEAFF.

This clone was seen many times. The rearrangement links TRBV7-9 to TRBJ2-2; TRBD2 agrees at 14 bases. CDR3 length: 18 amino acids. Germline V gene data show CDR1 as SEHNR and CDR2 as FQNEAQ (reference sequence). V was pared by 2 bases and J by 0 bases, with 2 bases of the junction left unmatched. CDR3 nucleotide sequence: TGTGCCAGCAGCTTACGGACTAGCGGGAGGACGAACACCGGGGAGCTGTTTTTT. Translated, it gives CASSLRTSGRTNTGELFF.

The J gene is TRBJ1-1, the V gene TRBV5-1; D gene unclear. CDR3 length equals 14 residues. Deletions cut 4 bases from V and 1 base from J, with 11 bases between. CDR1 and CDR2 (germline): SGHRS, YFSETQ. The DNA of the CDR3 is TGCGCCAGCAGCGTCACCTCGGGGAACACTGAAGCTTTCTTT. It codes for CASSVTSGNTEAFF.

There are many counts of this clone. The V gene is TRBV19, the J gene TRBJ2-1, with D unclear. Germline loops: CDR1 LNHDA, CDR2 SQIVND (reference sequence). Trimming shortened V by 6 bases and J by 12 bases, and 18 bases separated the two germline ends. The CDR3 spans 13 residues. The DNA of the CDR3 is TGTGCCAGTAGGTTCGGCCGAGGAGATGGGCAGTTCTTC. This gives the protein CASRFGRGDGQFF.

CDR3 nucleotide sequence: TGTGCCAGCAGCTCCCAACCCCGGGACAGGGGTCCTTTTAGCTCCTACGAGCAGTACTTC. It encodes CASSSQPRDRGPFSSYEQYF. The chain recombines TRBV7-6 with TRBJ2-7; 10 bases fit TRBD1. The J segment lost 0 bases and the V segment lost 4 bases, leaving 18 bases of the junction unmatched. Germline values: CDR1 SGHVS, CDR2 FNYEAQ. This CDR3 region has 20 residues.

In its sample, this clone was seen a few times. The genes are TRBV29-1 and TRBJ2-5; the D gene is possibly TRBD2 (6 bases). Germline V gene lookup returns CDR1 SQVTM and CDR2 ANQGSEA. This CDR3 has 12 residues. V gave up 6 bases and J gave up 10 bases, with 18 bases separating them. The CDR3 sequence is CSVGTETGDQYF. CDR3 DNA sequence: TGCAGCGTAGGGACGGAGACGGGGGACCAGTACTTC.

In this sample, this clone turned up many times. This chain uses TRBV5-1 with TRBJ2-1; possibly TRBD2 for D (5 bases). The germline V and J ends were trimmed by 4 bases and 0 bases, with 8 bases remaining between them. Germline CDR1 and CDR2: SGHRS and YFSETQ. This CDR3 comprises 14 residues. The CDR3 protein is CASSGSSSYNEQFF. The CDR3 nucleotides read TGCGCCAGCAGCGGGAGTAGCTCCTACAATGAGCAGTTCTTC.

V usage is TRBV11-2 and J usage is TRBJ1-1; no reliable D call. Trimming stripped 5 bases from V and 6 bases from J, with 16 bases between. The CDR3 length is 14 residues. The germline V gene encodes CDR1 SGHAT and CDR2 FQNNGV. CDR3 protein: CASSKTAGSPEAFF. In nucleotides, the CDR3 is TGTGCCAGCAGCAAAACGGCGGGTTCCCCTGAAGCTTTCTTT.

This clone has only a few counts. The V call is TRBV20-1, the J call TRBJ2-4; maybe TRBD1 (6 bases). Deletions cut 4 bases from V and 11 bases from J, with 12 bases between. Germline V lookup: CDR1 DFQATT, CDR2 SNEGSKA (reference sequence). This CDR3 contains 11 residues. CDR3 region: CSAKGVAVQYF. CDR3 nucleotides: TGCAGTGCTAAGGGGGTGGCCGTTCAGTACTTC.

The chain combines TRBV18 with TRBJ2-1, with D possibly TRBD2 on 6 matching bases. The ends were cut back, 8 bases at V and 5 bases at J, with 16 bases in the middle. This CDR3 region has 14 residues. Germline assignment: CDR1 KGHSH and CDR2 LQKENI. The chain's CDR3 is CASHQAGLNNEQFF. The CDR3 nucleotides read TGTGCCAGCCACCAGGCGGGATTAAACAATGAGCAGTTCTTC.

The rearrangement uses TRBV5-1 and TRBJ2-3, with 10 bases that match TRBD2. The CDR3 contains 17 residues. Looked up from germline, CDR1 is SGHRS and CDR2 is YFSETQ. Losses at the gene ends were 4 bases for V and 1 base for J; bases not matched to a gene: 9. This chain's CDR3 is CASSPPSGGGGTDTQYF. CDR3 DNA: TGCGCCAGCAGCCCCCCTAGCGGGGGAGGCGGCACAGATACGCAGTATTTT.

This clone appeared a few times. The chain recombines TRBV2 with TRBJ2-2; D may be TRBD1 or TRBD2 (5 bases each). The germline V and J ends were trimmed by 4 bases and 4 bases, with 13 bases remaining between them. The CDR3 spans 15 residues. Germline CDR1 reads SNHLY; CDR2 reads FYNNEI. Here the CDR3 DNA reads TGTGCCAGCAGTGGGGCAGGGCGGGCCACCGGGGAGCTGTTTTTT. Protein product: CASSGAGRATGELFF.

This clone came up a few times. Other DNA variants within this sample encode the same CDR3. The chain links TRBV6-1 to TRBJ2-3, with D unresolved. Trimming took off 7 bases at V and 0 bases at J, with 5 bases between the two ends. Germline V lookup: CDR1 MNHNS, CDR2 SASEGT. This CDR3 region has 12 residues. The CDR3 bases are TGTGCCAGCACAGGAAGCACAGATACGCAGTATTTT. It translates to CASTGSTDTQYF.

This chain links TRBV9 with TRBJ2-1, with 10 nucleotides matching TRBD2. V shed 0 bases and J 4 bases; nucleotides not matched to a gene: 4. Germline V gene sequence: CDR1 SGDLS, CDR2 YYNGEE. The CDR3 extends over 16 amino acids. The CDR3, as DNA: TGTGCCAGCAGCGTAGAAACTAGCGGGGTGTACAATGAGCAGTTCTTC. This codes for CASSVETSGVYNEQFF. Using reference TRBV9 and TRBJ2-1 for the parts outside the CDR3, the full variable domain is DSGVTQTPKHLITATGQRVTLRCSPRSGDLSVYWYQQSLDQGLQFLIQYYNGEERAKGNILERFSAQQFPDLHSELNLSSLELGDSALYFCASSVETSGVYNEQFFGPGTRLTVL.

This clone came up a few times. V is TRBV10-1 and J is TRBJ1-1; D not resolved. CDR1 is WNHNN, CDR2 SYGVQD, per germline (reference sequence). CDR3 size: 13 residues. Trimming shortened V by 3 bases and J by 1 base, and 6 bases separated the two germline ends. CDR3 sequence: CASSEQRNTEAFF. The CDR3 DNA is TGCGCCAGCAGTGAACAGAGGAACACTGAAGCTTTCTTT.

This clone was seen only a few times. The V and J genes are TRBV28 and TRBJ1-2; TRBD1 is a possible D gene (6 bases). Trimming stripped 4 bases from V and 4 bases from J, with 10 bases between. The CDR3 has 13 amino acids. Germline V gene lookup returns CDR1 MDHEN and CDR2 SYDVKM. The CDR3 nucleotides read TGTGCCAGCAGTTCAGGGGCCTCCTATGGCTACACCTTC. It specifies CASSSGASYGYTF.